Presented here are 2 T cell receptor beta chains from one specimen sequenced in a study of blood T cell repertoires in COVID-19. Sequencing used immunoSEQ multiplex PCR; TCRdb keeps in-frame clones, though not all of them. The repertoire holds roughly 130,000 clones, with more than 80% as singletons. The sample taken for sequencing was peripheral blood. Receptors originate from a woman aged 60 to 75 with acute or convalescent COVID-19.

This sequence joins TRBV7-3 and TRBJ1-2; 7 positions match TRBD1. Germline V gene sequence: CDR1 SGHTA, CDR2 FQGTGA. The CDR3 extends over 14 amino acids. Trimming removed 5 bases from V and 4 bases from J; junction bases left unmatched: 7. For the CDR3, the DNA is TGTGCCAGCAGCCCGCATGGGACAGCCTATGGCTACACCTTC. Its translation is CASSPHGTAYGYTF.

V usage is TRBV24-1 and J usage is TRBJ2-3, with 7 bases matching TRBD1. The CDR3 spans 17 residues. Per the germline V gene, CDR1 is KGHDR and CDR2 is SFDVKD. The V and J ends lost 0 bases and 4 bases, in that order; junction bases with no gene match: 9. CDR3 region: CATSDLLVAGGPDTQYF. For the CDR3, the DNA is TGTGCCACCAGTGATTTGCTCGTCGCAGGGGGACCAGATACGCAGTATTTT.